The 25 T cell receptor beta chains below all came from one sample that was sequenced in a study of radiation and T cells in renal cell carcinoma. This table comes from immunoSEQ multiplex PCR, and its TCRdb copy is limited to in-frame clones, with some not included. The data hold fewer than 200,000 clones, with about 87% observed a single time. Time point specified: blood 4 weeks post-SBRT, at nephrectomy. Treatment reported: 15 Gy SBRT to primary tumor, nephrectomy 4 weeks later. The material was blood, obtained from a patient whose treatment included radiotherapy and nephrectomy. Receptor source: a woman between 50 and 59 years old with renal cell carcinoma.

This chain joins TRBV6-6 and TRBJ1-1; no firm D call. Germline V CDR1 and CDR2: MNHNY, SVGAGI (reference sequence). The length of the CDR3 is 14 residues. V lost 5 bases, J lost 4 bases, and 14 bases lay in between. CDR3 DNA: TGTGCCAGCAGTCCCCCCCTGGAGAGCACTGAAGCTTTCTTT. This codes for CASSPPLESTEAFF.

The gene calls are TRBV5-5 and TRBJ1-5, with D perhaps matching TRBD1 (6 bases). CDR1 and CDR2 (germline): SGHKS, YYEKEE (reference sequence). The CDR3 runs to 15 residues. Trimming took 4 bases from V and 3 from J, leaving 14 bases between them. The CDR3 spells CASSPRDNNNQPQHF. For the CDR3, the DNA is TGTGCCAGCAGCCCCAGGGACAACAACAATCAGCCCCAGCATTTT.

The count of this clone is one. The chain has TRBV28 and TRBJ1-2, with TRBD1 matching 8 bases. V gave up 7 bases and J gave up 5 bases; unmatched junction bases: 6. The length of the CDR3 is 13 residues. Germline CDR1 reads MDHEN; CDR2 reads SYDVKM. CDR3 sequence reads: CASTAGGRYGYTF. In nucleotides, the CDR3 is TGTGCCAGCACCGCAGGGGGCAGGTATGGCTACACCTTC.

This chain uses TRBV11-2 with TRBJ1-1, with TRBD1 identical over 7 bases. The CDR3 is made up of 16 amino acids. Germline CDR1 reads SGHAT; CDR2 reads FQNNGV. V shed 5 bases and J 1 base; nucleotides not matched to a gene: 10. The CDR3 loop reads CASSPGRGRSNTEAFF. CDR3 DNA sequence: TGTGCCAGCAGCCCAGGGAGGGGGCGTTCGAACACTGAAGCTTTCTTT.

The sample holds one count of this clone. The rearrangement links TRBV5-1 to TRBJ1-4, with D possibly TRBD1 on 6 matching bases. This CDR3 comprises 14 residues. V lost 5 bases, J lost 11 bases, and 19 bases lay in between. Germline loops: CDR1 SGHRS, CDR2 YFSETQ. The DNA of the CDR3 is TGCGCCAGCAGTTTCTCGGGGGGGCAAGAGAAACTGTTTTTT. This translates into CASSFSGGQEKLFF.

Note on this clone: Mismatch with germline at one junction end may stem from a read error. The V and J genes are TRBV7-7 and TRBJ2-1; 16 bases line up with TRBD2. The CDR3 sequence is 15 residues long. CDR1 is SSHAT, CDR2 FNYEAQ, per germline (reference sequence). CDR3 sequence reads: CASSPGTSGGVEQFF. The DNA of the CDR3 is TGTGCTAGCAGCCCCGGGACTAGCGGGGGGGTAGAGCAGTTCTTC.

This chain connects TRBV2 to TRBJ2-6; D gene ambiguous. V was shortened by 7 bases and J by 0 bases, with 13 bases between the two germline ends. Germline V gives CDR1 SNHLY, CDR2 FYNNEI. The CDR3 covers 16 residues. The CDR3 is CASTNSAISGANVLTF. CDR3 sequence (DNA): TGTGCCAGCACTAATTCAGCTATCTCTGGGGCCAACGTCCTGACTTTC.

The chain carries TRBV23-1 and TRBJ2-7; no definite D call. TRBV23-1 is an ORF for which the function is uncertain. This CDR3 has 15 amino acids. The V end lost 0 bases, the J end lost 4 bases, and 13 bases lay between the germline ends. Written as DNA, the CDR3 is TGCGCCAGCAGTCAATCAGGTCCGGGTATTTACGAGCAGTACTTC. Residues: CASSQSGPGIYEQYF.

The V call is TRBV18, the J call TRBJ1-3, with D tentatively TRBD1 (6 bases). Germline V gives CDR1 KGHSH, CDR2 LQKENI. Trimming shortened V by 5 bases and J by 2 bases, and 16 bases separated the two germline ends. The CDR3 totals 16 residues. This chain's CDR3 is CASSTQGTGPGNTIYF. CDR3 bases: TGTGCCAGCTCAACACAGGGAACCGGACCTGGAAACACCATATATTTT.

This sequence joins TRBV6-5 and TRBJ2-3, with unresolved D. With 6 bases removed from V and 5 bases from J, the gap between germline ends came to 9 bases. The CDR3 runs to 12 residues. CDR1 and CDR2 (germline): MNHEY, SVGAGI. CDR3 sequence reads: CASSRTGDTQYF. CDR3 bases: TGTGCCAGCAGCCGGACCGGAGATACGCAGTATTTT.

The chain joins TRBV18 to TRBJ1-5; D remains unclear. Germline-derived CDR1 and CDR2 are KGHSH and LQKENI. The CDR3 is made up of 15 amino acids. With 2 bases removed from V and 3 bases from J, the gap between germline ends came to 11 bases. CDR3 bases: TGTGCCAGCTCACCAGAGAGATTGGTCAATCAGCCCCAGCATTTT. Protein: CASSPERLVNQPQHF.

The chain has TRBV5-1 and TRBJ2-1, with D perhaps being TRBD1 or TRBD2 (5 bases each). The CDR3 sequence is 14 residues long. V lost 6 bases, J lost 5 bases, and 15 bases lay in between. The germline V gene encodes CDR1 SGHRS and CDR2 YFSETQ. The CDR3 loop reads CASKSGPINNEQFF. Written as DNA, the CDR3 is TGCGCCAGCAAGTCGGGACCTATCAACAATGAGCAGTTCTTC. The full variable domain, its missing parts supplied by reference TRBV5-1 and TRBJ2-1, is KAGVTQTPRYLIKTRGQQVTLSCSPISGHRSVSWYQQTPGQGLQFLFEYFSETQRNKGNFPGRFSGRQFSNSRSEMNVSTLELGDSALYLCASKSGPINNEQFFGPGTRLTVL.

The count of this clone is one. Other DNA sequences from this sample encode an identical CDR3 as well. The chain employs TRBV29-1 and TRBJ1-6, with D possibly TRBD1 on 6 matching bases. CDR1 SQVTM and CDR2 ANQGSEA come from the germline V gene. This CDR3 contains 15 residues. Trimming took 4 bases from V and 7 from J, leaving 17 bases between them. The CDR3 spells CSVVVGQGTNSPLHF. The CDR3 DNA is TGCAGCGTTGTAGTGGGGCAGGGGACGAATTCACCCCTCCACTTT.

V gene TRBV28 combines with J gene TRBJ2-7; D perhaps matches TRBD1 (6 bases). Trimming removed 6 bases from V and 2 bases from J, with 14 bases in between. The V gene's germline CDR1 is MDHEN and CDR2 SYDVKM. CDR3 length equals 14 residues. As DNA, the CDR3 is TGTGCCAGCAGGATACAGGGAAACCCCTACGAGCAGTACTTC. As protein: CASRIQGNPYEQYF.

This clone was recorded only once. The V call is TRBV4-3, the J call TRBJ1-4; unclear D gene. This CDR3 has 15 residues. CDR1 and CDR2 from the germline V gene are LGHNA and YSLEER. Trimming removed 0 bases from V and 0 bases from J, with 5 bases in between. CDR3 coding DNA: TGCGCCAGCAGCCAAGACCGGACAACTAATGAAAAACTGTTTTTT. Translation gives CASSQDRTTNEKLFF.

The chain carries TRBV7-2 and TRBJ2-5; 7 positions match TRBD1. CDR1 and CDR2 (germline): SGHTA, FQGNSA. The V gene end was trimmed by 7 bases and the J gene end by 7 bases; junction bases not matched to a gene: 12. The CDR3 runs 14 residues. CDR3 residues: CASTSGGPTVTQYF. As DNA, the CDR3 is TGTGCCAGCACCTCAGGGGGACCGACCGTGACCCAGTACTTC. Full variable domain (outside the CDR3, taken from reference TRBV7-2 and TRBJ2-5): GAGVSQSPSNKVTEKGKDVELRCDPISGHTALYWYRQSLGQGLEFLIYFQGNSAPDKSGLPSDRFSAERTGGSVSTLTIQRTQQEDSAVYLCASTSGGPTVTQYFGPGTRLLVL.

This chain joins TRBV2 and TRBJ1-2; TRBD1 matches 7 bases. This CDR3 has 14 residues. The V segment lost 6 bases and the J segment 4 bases; nucleotides outside the gene matches: 8. Germline V lookup: CDR1 SNHLY, CDR2 FYNNEI. The CDR3 is CASSETRDSYGYTF. The CDR3 bases are TGTGCCAGCAGCGAAACAAGGGACAGCTATGGCTACACCTTC.

The rearrangement joins TRBV6-1 to TRBJ2-7, with 7 bases matching TRBD1. The CDR3 contains 13 residues. Trimming at V came to 6 bases and at J to 3 bases, leaving 5 bases not matched to a gene. Germline V gene data show CDR1 as MNHNS and CDR2 as SASEGT. The CDR3 DNA is TGTGCCAGCAGGAGGACAGGATTCTACGAGCAGTACTTC. Encoded protein: CASRRTGFYEQYF.

Only one count was recorded for this clone. The rearrangement uses TRBV4-1 and TRBJ1-5; D is unclear. Per germline, CDR1 MGHRA and CDR2 YSYEKL. V gave up 4 bases and J gave up 7 bases, with 11 bases separating them. The CDR3 totals 13 residues. CDR3 sequence (DNA): TGCGCCAGCAGCCTCCACGGTGGGCAGCCCCAGCATTTT. As protein: CASSLHGGQPQHF.

This clone has just a few counts. The chain joins TRBV7-9 to TRBJ1-6; 9 nucleotides line up with TRBD1. V was clipped by 3 bases and J by 8 bases; unmatched bases: 5. Germline CDR1 is SEHNR and CDR2 is FQNEAQ (reference sequence). This CDR3 is built from 15 residues. The CDR3 sequence: CASSFRDRVHSPLHF. In DNA form, the CDR3 reads TGTGCCAGCAGCTTTAGGGACAGGGTACATTCACCCCTCCACTTT.

The chain uses TRBV6-6 and TRBJ2-5; D possibly uses TRBD1 or TRBD2 (5 bases each). V was shortened by 6 bases and J by 4 bases, with 12 bases between the two germline ends. The CDR3 has 13 amino acids. CDR1 and CDR2 (germline): MNHNY, SVGAGI (reference sequence). CDR3 in amino acids: CASRSTGPETQYF. The CDR3 DNA follows: TGTGCCAGCAGATCGACGGGGCCAGAGACCCAGTACTTC.

The chain couples TRBV10-2 to TRBJ1-2; D ambiguous. The CDR3 length is 13 residues. CDR1 and CDR2 from the germline V gene are WSHSY and SAAADI. V lost 6 bases to trimming and J lost 7 bases, with 15 bases between them. CDR3 bases: TGCGCCAGCAGACAAGGTGAAGATGGTGGCTACACCTTC. This codes for CASRQGEDGGYTF.

The chain links TRBV29-1 to TRBJ2-7; 12 bases fit TRBD1. This CDR3 is 14 amino acids long. V was clipped by 7 bases and J by 5 bases; unmatched bases: 9. Per germline, CDR1 SQVTM and CDR2 ANQGSEA. This CDR3 is CSAEAGTGGDEQYF. The CDR3 DNA follows: TGCAGCGCCGAGGCCGGGACAGGGGGCGACGAGCAGTACTTC.

At least ten counts were recorded for this clone. The chain recombines TRBV9 with TRBJ1-1; TRBD1 aligns across 7 bases. The CDR3 extends over 14 amino acids. With V trimmed by 4 bases and J by 8 bases, 11 bases remained unmatched. The germline V gene encodes CDR1 SGDLS and CDR2 YYNGEE. The CDR3 protein is CASSPSYRGPEAFF. The CDR3 DNA reads as TGTGCCAGCAGCCCCTCTTATAGGGGGCCCGAAGCTTTCTTT.

The chain is built from TRBV4-3 and TRBJ2-1; TRBD1 matches at 7 bases. The J segment lost 6 bases and the V segment lost 5 bases, leaving 4 bases of the junction unmatched. Germline lookup yields CDR1 LGHNA and CDR2 YSLEER. The CDR3 has 13 residues. The CDR3 sequence: CASSGTVVNEQFF. CDR3 sequence (DNA): TGCGCCAGCAGCGGGACAGTGGTCAATGAGCAGTTCTTC.